The TCR beta chain under discussion was sequenced for a study of identical twins. Healthy Caucasians provided all donations. One entry per CDR3 protein results from TCRdb running MiXCR on the 5' RACE reads. The sample carries 240,000 or so distinct CDR3 sequences, about 11% recorded once. Comment on this clonotype: What it binds is not known.

The CDR3 is 14 amino acids. From germline, CDR1 is LNHDA and CDR2 SQIVND (reference sequence). Trimming pared 9 bases from V and 2 bases from J, leaving 14 bases between. Study results and limitations: Among monozygotic twins, out-of-frame TCR alpha sharing exceeded what models predicted. Interpretation of the results relied on cross-sectional statistical analysis and not on following the same donors. Weaker excess sharing between twins was seen in beta out-of-frame sequences.

The chain uses TRBV19 and TRBJ2-1, with D perhaps TRBD2 (7 bases). The origin of this receptor is a man aged 45-60 years in good health. Sequenced material: memory T cells sorted from blood. CDR3 DNA: TGTGCCAGCGGACGCGGGGGCACCTACAATGAGCAGTTCTTC. This translates into CASGRGGTYNEQFF.